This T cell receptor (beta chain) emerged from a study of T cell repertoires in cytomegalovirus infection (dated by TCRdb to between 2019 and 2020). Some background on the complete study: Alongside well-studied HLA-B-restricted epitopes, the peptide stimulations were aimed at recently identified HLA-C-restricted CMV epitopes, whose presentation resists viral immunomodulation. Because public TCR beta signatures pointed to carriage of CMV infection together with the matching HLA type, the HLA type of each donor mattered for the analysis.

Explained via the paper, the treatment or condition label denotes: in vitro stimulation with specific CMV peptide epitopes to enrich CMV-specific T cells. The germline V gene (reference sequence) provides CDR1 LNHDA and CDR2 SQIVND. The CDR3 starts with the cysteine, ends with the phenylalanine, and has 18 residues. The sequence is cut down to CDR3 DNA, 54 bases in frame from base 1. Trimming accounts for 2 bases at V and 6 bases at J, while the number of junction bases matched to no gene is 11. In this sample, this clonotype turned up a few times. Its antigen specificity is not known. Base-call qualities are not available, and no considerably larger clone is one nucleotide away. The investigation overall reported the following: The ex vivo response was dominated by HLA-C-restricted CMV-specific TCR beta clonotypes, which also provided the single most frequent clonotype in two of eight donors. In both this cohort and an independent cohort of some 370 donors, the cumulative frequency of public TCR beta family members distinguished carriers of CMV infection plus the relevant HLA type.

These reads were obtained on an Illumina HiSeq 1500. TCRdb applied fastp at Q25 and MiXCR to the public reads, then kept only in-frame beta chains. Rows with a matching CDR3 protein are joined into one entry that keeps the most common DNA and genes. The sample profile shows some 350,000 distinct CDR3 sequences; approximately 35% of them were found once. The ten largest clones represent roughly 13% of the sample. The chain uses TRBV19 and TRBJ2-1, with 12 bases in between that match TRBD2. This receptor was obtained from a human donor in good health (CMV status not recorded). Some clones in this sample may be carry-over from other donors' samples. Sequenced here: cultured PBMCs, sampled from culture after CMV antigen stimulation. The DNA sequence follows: TGTGCCAGTAGTATATCCTACACTAGCGGGAGGCCCAGCAATGAGCAGTTCTTC. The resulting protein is CASSISYTSGRPSNEQFF.